This passage covers 13 T cell receptor beta chains from one sample sequenced in a study of shared clonotypes between healthy human individuals. TCRdb keeps only in-frame clones here, not all; method: immunoSEQ multiplex PCR. The repertoire holds 950,000 to 1,100,000 clones, with under 80% as singletons. What was sequenced was memory CD4+ T cells sorted from blood. Documented subset: CD45RA-negative fraction. The receptor source for this set is a man younger than 35 in good health.

The genes are TRBV6-5 and TRBJ2-2; D is perhaps TRBD2 (5 bases). Germline CDR1 is MNHEY and CDR2 is SVGAGI. The germline V and J ends were trimmed by 2 bases and 5 bases, with 15 bases remaining between them. The CDR3 is 16 amino acids. DNA for the CDR3: TGTGCCAGCAGTTACGCACCGGACGGCGGGACCGGGGAGCTGTTTTTT. Its translation: CASSYAPDGGTGELFF.

This chain joins TRBV5-4 and TRBJ1-1, with 8 bases lining up with TRBD1. The CDR3 runs to 15 residues. Germline V gene sequence: CDR1 SGHNT, CDR2 YYREEE (reference sequence). V gave up 0 bases and J gave up 4 bases; unmatched junction bases: 5. CDR3 in amino acids: CASSLASGGFTEAFF. The CDR3 DNA reads TGTGCCAGCAGCTTGGCGTCAGGGGGCTTCACTGAAGCTTTCTTT.

J is TRBJ2-3 and V is TRBV7-2; 7 bases align to TRBD2. V trimming: 5 bases; J trimming: 2 bases; junction bases outside the gene matches: 10. The length of the CDR3 is 16 residues. CDR1 is SGHTA and CDR2 is FQGNSA in the germline V gene. The CDR3 loop is CASSLVARGNTDTQYF. DNA of the CDR3: TGTGCCAGCAGCCTCGTTGCGCGGGGGAACACAGATACGCAGTATTTT.

The genes are TRBV10-3 and TRBJ2-1; D gene unclear. Germline V lookup: CDR1 ENHRY, CDR2 SYGVKD. The germline V and J ends were trimmed by 10 bases and 3 bases, with 10 bases remaining between them. The CDR3 runs 12 residues. CDR3 amino acids: CATGPHYNEQFF. DNA of the CDR3: TGTGCCACCGGGCCCCACTACAATGAGCAGTTCTTC.

The rearrangement links TRBV4-2 to TRBJ2-1; D unresolved. The V and J ends lost 5 bases and 0 bases respectively, with 11 bases between them. Per the germline V gene, CDR1 is LGHNA and CDR2 is YNFKEQ. The CDR3 length is 15 residues. CDR3 residues: CASSLSSSSYNEQFF. The CDR3 bases are TGTGCCAGCAGCTTAAGCAGTAGCTCCTACAATGAGCAGTTCTTC.

This clone was seen a single time. The V call is TRBV9, the J call TRBJ2-7, with no clear D. The germline gives CDR1 SGDLS, CDR2 YYNGEE. The length of the CDR3 is 14 residues. V gave up 0 bases and J gave up 5 bases, with 12 bases separating them. CDR3 amino acids: CASSVGNIPNEQYF. The CDR3 bases are TGTGCCAGCAGCGTAGGGAACATACCTAACGAGCAGTACTTC.

This clone has a single count. The chain uses TRBV20-1 and TRBJ2-5; D call uncertain. Trimming took 0 bases from V and 7 from J, leaving 6 bases between them. CDR1 and CDR2 (germline): DFQATT, SNEGSKA (reference sequence). The CDR3 runs 11 residues. CDR3 loop: CSARDRRTQYF. The CDR3 DNA sequence: TGCAGTGCTAGAGATCGACGGACCCAGTACTTC.

This sequence joins TRBV10-2 and TRBJ2-7; either TRBD1 or TRBD2 may supply D (6 bases each). The CDR3 loop spans 14 amino acids. V was cut by 10 bases and J by 7 bases, with 23 bases left in between. CDR1 is WSHSY, CDR2 SAAADI, per germline. DNA of the CDR3: TGCGCCACGGGGGCTCGTGGGGGCCCACGGGAGCAGTACTTC. Amino acid sequence: CATGARGGPREQYF.

This clone was picked up many times. The rearrangement links TRBV6-1 to TRBJ2-3; no clear D. CDR3 length: 14 amino acids. V lost 5 bases and J 0 bases, leaving 9 bases between the germline ends. Germline-derived CDR1 and CDR2 are MNHNS and SASEGT. CDR3 sequence: CASSQGWSTDTQYF. The CDR3 bases are TGTGCCAGCAGTCAAGGGTGGAGCACAGATACGCAGTATTTT.

Notes on this clone: In the same sample, other DNA sequences code for this CDR3. The chain has TRBV4-1 and TRBJ1-6; 8 bases agree with TRBD1. Trimming removed 2 bases from V and 5 bases from J; junction bases left unmatched: 2. CDR3 length equals 15 residues. The germline V gene encodes CDR1 MGHRA and CDR2 YSYEKL. Here the CDR3 DNA reads TGCGCCAGCAGCCAACCGGACAGGGATAATTCACCCCTCCACTTT. Its protein product is CASSQPDRDNSPLHF.

V is TRBV10-3 and J is TRBJ2-6; 10 bases fit TRBD2. The CDR3 is 16 residues long. CDR1 and CDR2 (germline): ENHRY, SYGVKD. V was clipped by 10 bases and J by 0 bases; unmatched bases: 6. The CDR3 here is CATRTSGISGANVLTF. Written as DNA, the CDR3 is TGTGCCACCCGGACTAGCGGAATCTCTGGGGCCAACGTCCTGACTTTC.

The chain links TRBV21-1 to TRBJ1-5; the D call TRBD1 from the table was never checked on the DNA. TRBV21-1 is a documented pseudogene. The CDR3 has 15 residues. For the CDR3, the DNA is TGTGCCAGCAGCAGCCGGACAGGGGGAAATCAGCCCCAGCATTTT. Its protein product is CASSSRTGGNQPQHF.

The genes are TRBV28 and TRBJ1-2; D remains ambiguous. The CDR3 covers 14 residues. Germline values: CDR1 MDHEN, CDR2 SYDVKM. The ends were cut back, 7 bases at V and 0 bases at J, with 12 bases in the middle. This CDR3 reads CASTYDGTNYGYTF. CDR3 in DNA: TGTGCCAGCACCTATGACGGAACTAACTATGGCTACACCTTC.